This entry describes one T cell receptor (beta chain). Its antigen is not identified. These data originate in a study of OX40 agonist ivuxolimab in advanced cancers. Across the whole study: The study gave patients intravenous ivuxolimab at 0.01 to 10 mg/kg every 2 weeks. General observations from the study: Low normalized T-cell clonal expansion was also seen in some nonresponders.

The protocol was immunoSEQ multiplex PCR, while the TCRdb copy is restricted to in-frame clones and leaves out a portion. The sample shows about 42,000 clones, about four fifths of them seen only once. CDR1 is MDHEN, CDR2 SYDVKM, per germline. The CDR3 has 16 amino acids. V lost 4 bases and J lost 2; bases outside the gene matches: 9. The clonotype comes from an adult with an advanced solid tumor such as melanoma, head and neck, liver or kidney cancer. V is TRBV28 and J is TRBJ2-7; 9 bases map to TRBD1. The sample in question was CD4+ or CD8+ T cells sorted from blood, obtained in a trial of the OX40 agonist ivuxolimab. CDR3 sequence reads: CASSSEPRTGAYEQYF. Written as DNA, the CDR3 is TGTGCCAGCAGTTCAGAGCCCCGGACAGGGGCCTACGAGCAGTACTTC.